This TCR beta chain emerged from a study of blood T cell repertoires in COVID-19. Study in general: Whether acute or convalescent, the COVID-19 samples came from the United States, Italy and Spain. T cells, B-cell-depleted T cells, or PBMCs provided the cDNA or gDNA that served as material.

Study processing details: Amplification from reference gene primers served as the basis for estimated nucleated cell counts. Generated by immunoSEQ multiplex PCR, the TCRdb table keeps only in-frame clones and is missing some. V and J calls plus clone size are reproduced from that table; the DNA served to infer D and trimming. The table lists some 390,000 clones, about 87% of them singletons, with approximately 2.9% in the top ten. The germline gives CDR1 GTSNPN, CDR2 SVGIG (reference sequence). With 2 bases removed from V and 0 bases from J, the gap between germline ends came to 11 bases. This CDR3 is 14 amino acids long. This clone showed up just a few times.

The chain recombines TRBV30 with TRBJ2-7; a weak D match, TRBD1 (6 bases). The origin of this receptor is a human donor in a cohort sampled during active COVID-19. The sequenced sample consisted of peripheral blood. Written as DNA, the CDR3 is TGTGCCTGGAGTACAGGGTTCAGCTCCTACGAGCAGTACTTC. It translates to CAWSTGFSSYEQYF.